This TCR beta chain is from a study of molecular identifiers for immune sequencing clone quantification. Study-wide background: Five portions were made in replicates from RNA of around 20,000 or 100,000 naive CD8 cells, and four underwent sequencing.

The length of the CDR3 is 15 residues. Per the germline V gene, CDR1 is SGHNT and CDR2 is YYREEE (reference sequence). V lost 4 bases to trimming and J lost 0 bases; unmatched junction nucleotides: 4. When naive CD8 T cells were sorted, they were gated as CD8+CD4-CCR7+CD45RA+. Library preparation followed earlier protocols using designated TCR primers. TCRdb reanalysed the PCR reads using MiXCR and keeps one entry per CDR3 protein. Of hundreds of thousands of distinct CDR3 sequences in the sample, under 25% are singletons; the top ten hold 0.65% to 0.75%. Findings and caveats of the study: Effector cells had over 97% of their molecules in clones above 20 RNA copies, while naive cells had under 1%.

This clonotype was seen many times. No antigen is known for it. The receptor was derived from a human donor in good health. Some libraries in this study had Jurkat cell RNA spiked in. The chain uses TRBV5-4 and TRBJ2-7, with 10 bases that match TRBD1. Material: naive CD8+ T cells from blood, with Jurkat cell RNA spiked in. As to subset: FACS-sorted CD8+CD4-CCR7+CD45RA+ naive T cells. The CDR3 loop is CASSIGTGVSYEQYF. The CDR3 bases are TGTGCCAGCAGCATTGGGACAGGGGTCTCCTACGAGCAGTACTTC. The full variable domain, rest sourced from reference TRBV5-4 and TRBJ2-7, is ETGVTQSPTHLIKTRGQQVTLRCSSQSGHNTVSWYQQALGQGPQFIFQYYREEENGRGNFPPRFSGLQFPNYSSELNVNALELDDSALYLCASSIGTGVSYEQYFGPGTRLTVT.